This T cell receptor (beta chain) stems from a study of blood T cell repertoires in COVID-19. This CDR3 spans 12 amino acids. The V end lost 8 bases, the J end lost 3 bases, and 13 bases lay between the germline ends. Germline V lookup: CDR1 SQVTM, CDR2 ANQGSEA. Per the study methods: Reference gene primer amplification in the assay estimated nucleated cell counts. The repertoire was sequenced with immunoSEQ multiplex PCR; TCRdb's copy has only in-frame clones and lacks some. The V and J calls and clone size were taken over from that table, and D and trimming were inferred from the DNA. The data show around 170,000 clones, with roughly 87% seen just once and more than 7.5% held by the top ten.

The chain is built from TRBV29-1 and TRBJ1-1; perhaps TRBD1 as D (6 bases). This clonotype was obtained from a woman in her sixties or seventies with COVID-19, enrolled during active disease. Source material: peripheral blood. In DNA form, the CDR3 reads TGCAGCCACGAGGGGGGGCACACTGAAGCTTTCTTT. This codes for CSHEGGHTEAFF.